The 30 T cell receptor beta chains below come from one sample, sequenced in a study of blood T cell repertoires in COVID-19. The data were produced by immunoSEQ multiplex PCR, yet TCRdb's version contains in-frame clones alone and is incomplete. The profile shows about 30,000 clones, roughly 87% of them singletons. Input material: peripheral blood. The receptors were gathered from a man aged 60-69 years with active COVID-19.

The gene calls are TRBV10-3 and TRBJ2-1; tentatively, D is TRBD1 (5 bases). The V gene lost 6 bases and the J gene lost 5 bases, with 8 bases spanning the gap. Germline V CDR1 and CDR2: ENHRY, SYGVKD. There are 12 residues in the CDR3. The CDR3 nucleotides are TGTGCCATCAGGGACATCGACAATGAGCAGTTCTTC. Encoded protein: CAIRDIDNEQFF.

CDR3 region: CASSQGAASLGEKLFF. The CDR3 DNA is TGTGCCAGCAGCCAGGGGGCGGCGTCTCTTGGTGAAAAACTGTTTTTT. The chain has TRBV3-1 (or the pseudogene TRBV3-2) and TRBJ1-4; tentatively, D is TRBD1 (6 bases). The germline gives CDR1 LGHDT, CDR2 YNNKEL (reference sequence). The ends were cut back, 3 bases at V and 7 bases at J, with 18 bases in the middle. The CDR3 has 16 amino acids.

The chain carries TRBV4-1 and TRBJ2-3; TRBD2 might be the D (6 bases). This CDR3 contains 15 residues. The V and J ends lost 2 bases and 0 bases respectively, with 9 bases between them. Germline values: CDR1 MGHRA, CDR2 YSYEKL. The CDR3: CASSQREISTDTQYF. CDR3 DNA: TGCGCCAGCAGCCAACGGGAGATTAGCACAGATACGCAGTATTTT.

The chain couples TRBV9 to TRBJ2-1; TRBD2 agrees at 9 bases. V lost 2 bases, J lost 5 bases, and 5 bases stayed unmatched. Per germline, CDR1 SGDLS and CDR2 YYNGEE. The CDR3 has 15 amino acids. CDR3 loop: CASSVSGGLDNEQFF. The CDR3 DNA reads TGTGCCAGCAGCGTTAGCGGGGGACTTGACAATGAGCAGTTCTTC.

The chain joins TRBV5-6 to TRBJ1-6; tentative D call: TRBD1 (5 bases). Germline lookup yields CDR1 SGHDT and CDR2 YYEEEE. V lost 3 bases and J 0 bases, leaving 13 bases between the germline ends. The CDR3 is 17 amino acids. The CDR3 region has the DNA TGTGCCAGCAGCTATGGGACTTTAAGCTCCTATAATTCACCCCTCCACTTT. Residues: CASSYGTLSSYNSPLHF.

This chain connects TRBV21-1 to TRBJ2-7; the table gives TRBD2 as D, unverified against the DNA. TRBV21-1 is termed a pseudogene. This CDR3 comprises 15 residues. CDR3 DNA sequence: TGTGCCAGCAGCAAAAGGTGGGGGGGTTTCGACGAGCAGTACTTC. Protein product: CASSKRWGGFDEQYF.

V usage is TRBV19 and J usage is TRBJ2-7, with 7 positions matching TRBD1. Trimming took 3 bases from V and 1 from J; bases not matched to a gene: 6. The CDR3 loop spans 15 amino acids. The germline gives CDR1 LNHDA, CDR2 SQIVND (reference sequence). The CDR3 is CASSIQDRPSYEQYF. CDR3 DNA sequence: TGTGCCAGTAGTATCCAGGACAGGCCATCCTACGAGCAGTACTTC. The full variable domain, in which reference TRBV19 and TRBJ2-7 provide the parts outside the CDR3, is DGGITQSPKYLFRKEGQNVTLSCEQNLNHDAMYWYRQDPGQGLRLIYYSQIVNDFQKGDIAEGYSVSREKKESFPLTVTSAQKNPTAFYLCASSIQDRPSYEQYFGPGTRLTVT.

The J gene is TRBJ2-3, the V gene TRBV7-9, with D maybe TRBD1 (10 bases). With 5 bases removed from V and 8 bases from J, the gap between germline ends came to 23 bases. The CDR3 has 16 residues. Germline V gene lookup returns CDR1 SEHNR and CDR2 FQNEAQ (reference sequence). The CDR3 sequence: CASSPDRGRGRGTQYF. CDR3 nucleotides: TGTGCCAGCAGCCCAGACAGGGGGCGCGGGAGGGGTACGCAGTATTTT.

The CDR3 coding sequence is TGTGCCAGCAGCCCGGAGGGTATGAACGAGCAGTACTTC. Amino acids: CASSPEGMNEQYF. The gene calls are TRBV7-9 and TRBJ2-7, with D possibly being TRBD2 (6 bases). Germline V gene data show CDR1 as SEHNR and CDR2 as FQNEAQ (reference sequence). The ends were cut back, 5 bases at V and 5 bases at J, with 13 bases in the middle. The CDR3 is 13 amino acids.

V gene TRBV24-1 combines with J gene TRBJ2-5, with D perhaps matching TRBD1 (6 bases). V lost 4 bases to trimming and J lost 7 bases, with 18 bases between them. Germline V gene lookup returns CDR1 KGHDR and CDR2 SFDVKD. There are 15 residues in the CDR3. The CDR3 region has the DNA TGTGCCACCAGTGACTCCGGGACAACGCCAGGGACCCAGTACTTC. Translated: CATSDSGTTPGTQYF.

V is TRBV19 and J is TRBJ1-1, with TRBD1 as a possible D gene (5 bases). The V gene's germline CDR1 is LNHDA and CDR2 SQIVND (reference sequence). The CDR3 consists of 12 residues. V lost 9 bases to trimming and J lost 11 bases, with 19 bases between them. This chain's CDR3 is CASRGTLGSAFF. DNA for the CDR3: TGTGCCAGCCGGGGGACGCTGGGGTCGGCTTTCTTT.

This clone was seen a few times. The chain links TRBV7-9 to TRBJ1-2; 10 positions match TRBD1. With V trimmed by 2 bases and J by 5 bases, 5 bases remained unmatched. CDR1 is SEHNR, CDR2 FQNEAQ, per germline (reference sequence). The CDR3 totals 15 residues. CDR3: CASSLTRGQGYGYTF. CDR3 bases: TGTGCCAGCAGCTTAACCAGGGGACAGGGGTATGGCTACACCTTC.

Here the CDR3 DNA reads TGTGCCAGCAAGGGGGACAGGGGATACTATAATTCACCCCTCCACTTT. This codes for CASKGDRGYYNSPLHF. V gene TRBV21-1 combines with J gene TRBJ1-6; TRBD1 reflects the table's D call only, with no check against the DNA. TRBV21-1 is an annotated pseudogene. The CDR3 loop spans 16 amino acids.

J is TRBJ2-7 and V is TRBV6-6, with 11 bases lining up with TRBD2. The CDR3 sequence is 15 residues long. V lost 1 base to trimming and J lost 3 bases; unmatched junction nucleotides: 2. Germline values: CDR1 MNHNY, CDR2 SVGAGI (reference sequence). As DNA, the CDR3 is TGTGCCAGCAGTTACTTAGCGGGGGGGGTCTACGAGCAGTACTTC. Protein sequence: CASSYLAGGVYEQYF.

The gene calls are TRBV30 and TRBJ2-6; D uncertain. Germline V gives CDR1 GTSNPN, CDR2 SVGIG (reference sequence). V lost 2 bases and J 4 bases, leaving 6 bases between the germline ends. This CDR3 is 13 amino acids long. The CDR3: CAWSSAGANVLTF. In DNA, the CDR3 is TGTGCCTGGAGTAGTGCGGGGGCCAACGTCCTGACTTTC.

J is TRBJ2-7 and V is TRBV5-1; maybe TRBD1 (5 bases). CDR1 is SGHRS and CDR2 is YFSETQ in the germline V gene. The length of the CDR3 is 14 residues. V was shortened by 6 bases and J by 0 bases, with 13 bases between the two germline ends. CDR3 protein: CASTQGPNSYEQYF. CDR3 sequence (DNA): TGCGCCAGCACCCAGGGTCCTAACTCCTACGAGCAGTACTTC.

The chain carries TRBV5-1 and TRBJ1-5; D unresolved. CDR1 and CDR2 from the germline V gene are SGHRS and YFSETQ. With 0 bases removed from V and 0 bases from J, the gap between germline ends came to 7 bases. This CDR3 contains 15 residues. The DNA for the CDR3 is TGCGCCAGCAGCTTGGCCGGGTATAGCAATCAGCCCCAGCATTTT. This encodes CASSLAGYSNQPQHF.

The table lists this clone with a few counts. The gene calls are TRBV5-1 and TRBJ2-1; D might be TRBD2 (7 bases). This CDR3 has 16 residues. In germline, CDR1 is SGHRS, CDR2 YFSETQ. V shed 4 bases and J shed 2 bases, with 16 bases lying between them. Written as DNA, the CDR3 is TGCGCCAGCAGCCGGGACTATGGGGGCGCCTACAATGAGCAGTTCTTC. Protein sequence: CASSRDYGGAYNEQFF.

The chain employs TRBV28 and TRBJ1-2; maybe TRBD1 (6 bases). V was pared by 4 bases and J by 8 bases, with 17 bases between. The CDR3 runs to 14 residues. Germline CDR1 MDHEN, CDR2 SYDVKM. CDR3 protein: CASSSGAGGDGYTF. DNA for the CDR3: TGTGCCAGCAGTTCGGGGGCGGGGGGGGACGGCTACACCTTC.

This chain connects TRBV9 to TRBJ1-6; TRBD1 matches at 8 bases. The germline CDR1 and CDR2 sequences are SGDLS and YYNGEE. The J segment lost 9 bases and the V segment lost 3 bases, leaving 5 bases of the junction unmatched. This CDR3 is built from 14 residues. The CDR3 nucleotides read TGTGCCAGCAGCGCCCAGGGGGCTTCTTCACCCCTCCACTTT. This translates into CASSAQGASSPLHF.

The CDR3 DNA sequence: TGTGCCAGCTCACCCGGTAATGGGGCTATCTATGGCTACACCTTC. Amino acid sequence: CASSPGNGAIYGYTF. The chain uses TRBV18 and TRBJ1-2; D may be TRBD1 (5 bases). The CDR3 has 15 residues. V lost 3 bases, J lost 4 bases, and 15 bases lay in between. Per germline, CDR1 KGHSH and CDR2 LQKENI.

The chain recombines TRBV14 with TRBJ2-7; 9 bases map to TRBD1. Germline assignment: CDR1 SGHDN and CDR2 FVKESK. Trimming took 0 bases from V and 4 from J; bases not matched to a gene: 7. The CDR3 extends over 16 amino acids. CDR3 in amino acids: CASSQDPHRGLYEQYF. As DNA, the CDR3 is TGTGCCAGCAGCCAAGACCCCCACAGGGGGCTTTACGAGCAGTACTTC. Variable domain in full (rest from reference TRBV14 and TRBJ2-7): EAGVTQFPSHSVIEKGQTVTLRCDPISGHDNLYWYRRVMGKEIKFLLHFVKESKQDESGMPNNRFLAERTGGTYSTLKVQPAELEDSGVYFCASSQDPHRGLYEQYFGPGTRLTVT.

The chain is built from TRBV6-4 and TRBJ1-6, with D possibly matching TRBD1 (5 bases). Trimming removed 2 bases from V and 9 bases from J, with 11 bases in between. The V gene's germline CDR1 is MRHNA and CDR2 SNTAGT. The CDR3 runs to 14 residues. The CDR3 DNA is TGTGCCAGCAGTGACGGGGCGGACATTTCACCCCTCCACTTT. The encoded protein is CASSDGADISPLHF.

This clone appeared a single time. The genes are TRBV7-9 and TRBJ2-1, with 16 bases matching TRBD2. This CDR3 has 18 amino acids. Germline loops: CDR1 SEHNR, CDR2 FQNEAQ (reference sequence). Unmatched junction bases numbered 3, after V lost 4 bases and J lost 0 bases. DNA of the CDR3: TGTGCCAGCAGCTCGGGACTAGCGGGGGGGTCCTCCTACAATGAGCAGTTCTTC. It specifies CASSSGLAGGSSYNEQFF.

V is TRBV6-5 and J is TRBJ2-5; no clear D. This CDR3 has 13 residues. Looked up from germline, CDR1 is MNHEY and CDR2 is SVGAGI. Trimming cost V 5 bases and J 4 bases, with 11 bases left between them. CDR3 bases: TGTGCCAGCAGTACTTCCTCCGTAGAGACCCAGTACTTC. Protein: CASSTSSVETQYF.

This sequence joins TRBV6-6 and TRBJ2-7; 8 bases are a match to TRBD1. Losses at the gene ends were 2 bases for V and 6 bases for J; bases not matched to a gene: 6. The V gene's germline CDR1 is MNHNY and CDR2 SVGAGI (reference sequence). The CDR3 has 14 residues. CDR3 in DNA: TGTGCCAGCAGTTACATGACAGGGGCCAGCGAGCAGTACTTC. Amino acid sequence: CASSYMTGASEQYF.

The chain employs TRBV19 and TRBJ2-1; TRBD1 matches at 7 bases. The CDR3 runs 17 residues. Germline V gene lookup returns CDR1 LNHDA and CDR2 SQIVND (reference sequence). Unmatched junction bases numbered 10, after V lost 1 base and J lost 4 bases. The CDR3 sequence: CASSIAYGQVGYNEQFF. The CDR3 DNA sequence: TGTGCCAGTAGTATAGCCTACGGACAGGTGGGTTACAATGAGCAGTTCTTC.

Turning to this clone: At one boundary the junction diverges from the germline segment, which might be a read error. V and J are TRBV3-1 (or the pseudogene TRBV3-2) and TRBJ2-5, with TRBD2 matching over 10 bases. The CDR3 runs to 13 residues. Germline CDR1 LGHDT, CDR2 YNNKEL (reference sequence). CDR3 in DNA: TGTGCCGGCAGCGGGGGGGCTATGGGGACCCAGTACTTC. This codes for CAGSGGAMGTQYF.

J is TRBJ1-4 and V is TRBV28; 10 bases are shared with TRBD1. Germline V gives CDR1 MDHEN, CDR2 SYDVKM. Losses at the gene ends were 8 bases for V and 1 base for J; bases not matched to a gene: 10. The CDR3 has 17 residues. In DNA form, the CDR3 reads TGTGCCAGCTCCTTAGACAGGGGGCGTTTAACTAATGAAAAACTGTTTTTT. Translation: CASSLDRGRLTNEKLFF. Together with reference TRBV28 and TRBJ1-4, the CDR3 gives the full variable domain: DVKVTQSSRYLVKRTGEKVFLECVQDMDHENMFWYRQDPGLGLRLIYFSYDVKMKEKGDIPEGYSVSREKKERFSLILESASTNQTSMYLCASSLDRGRLTNEKLFFGSGTQLSVL.

In this sample, this clone turned up a few times. The junction departs from the called germline gene at one end, perhaps through a read error. The genes are TRBV7-7 and TRBJ1-2; 10 nucleotides match TRBD1. Germline CDR1 and CDR2: SSHAT and FNYEAQ (reference sequence). CDR3 size: 15 residues. The CDR3 DNA reads TGTGCTAGCAGCCCCCTCAGGACAGGGGGATCTGGCTACACCTTC. Translation gives CASSPLRTGGSGYTF.